Each of the 8 T cell receptor beta chains below was sequenced from the same sample in a study of blood T cell repertoires in COVID-19. Sequencing used immunoSEQ multiplex PCR; TCRdb keeps in-frame clones, though not all of them. The sample holds 15,000 to 17,000 clones, roughly four fifths seen once. The specimen was peripheral blood. These receptor sequences come from a man older than 75 with active or convalescent COVID-19.

The chain combines TRBV6-5 with TRBJ1-6; 9 bases line up with TRBD1. There are 15 residues in the CDR3. Trimming took 4 bases from V and 10 from J; bases not matched to a gene: 8. CDR1 and CDR2 from the germline V gene are MNHEY and SVGAGI. The CDR3 DNA sequence: TGTGCCAGCAGTTCGCGACAGGGGGGACGGTCACCCCTCCACTTT. Translating gives CASSSRQGGRSPLHF.

V and J are TRBV10-1 and TRBJ2-3; 9 nucleotides line up with TRBD1. CDR3 length equals 16 residues. The germline V gene has CDR1 WNHNN and CDR2 SYGVQD (reference sequence). V gave up 8 bases and J gave up 2 bases; unmatched junction bases: 11. CDR3 protein: CASSRSRDRDTDTQYF. The CDR3 DNA is TGCGCCAGCTCCCGATCCCGGGACAGGGACACAGATACGCAGTATTTT.

The rearrangement joins TRBV7-8 to TRBJ1-2, with D maybe TRBD1 (5 bases). From germline, CDR1 is SGHVS and CDR2 FQNEAQ. Between the trimmed V and J ends, which lost 3 bases and 2 bases, there was a span of 7 bases. This CDR3 comprises 13 residues. Written as DNA, the CDR3 is TGTGCCAGCAGCTTTGGGGGGAACTATGGCTACACCTTC. Translation: CASSFGGNYGYTF.

V gene TRBV6-5 combines with J gene TRBJ2-7, with 8 bases lining up with TRBD1. Germline values: CDR1 MNHEY, CDR2 SVGAGI. The CDR3 has 14 amino acids. With V trimmed by 6 bases and J by 2 bases, 6 bases remained unmatched. The CDR3 coding sequence is TGTGCCAGCAGCATCGGACAGGGTCCCTACGAGCAGTACTTC. Its protein product is CASSIGQGPYEQYF.

This rearrangement joins TRBV18 to TRBJ1-2, with 10 bases identical to TRBD1. Germline CDR1 is KGHSH and CDR2 is LQKENI. V gave up 6 bases and J gave up 6 bases; unmatched junction bases: 4. The CDR3 is 13 residues long. The CDR3 sequence is CASSPDRGHGYTF. Here the CDR3 DNA reads TGTGCCAGCTCCCCCGACAGGGGGCATGGCTACACCTTC.

This clone was counted once. The CDR3 protein is CASTQVAGEQFF. In nucleotides, the CDR3 is TGTGCCAGCACCCAGGTGGCGGGTGAGCAGTTCTTC. V usage is TRBV6-5 and J usage is TRBJ2-1, with TRBD2 as a possible D gene (5 bases). This CDR3 is 12 amino acids long. The germline V and J ends were trimmed by 7 bases and 9 bases, with 13 bases remaining between them. CDR1 is MNHEY and CDR2 is SVGAGI in the germline V gene.

The chain employs TRBV30 and TRBJ2-3, with 7 bases fitting TRBD1. The CDR3 is 13 residues long. CDR1 and CDR2 (germline): GTSNPN, SVGIG (reference sequence). With V trimmed by 0 bases and J by 6 bases, 3 bases remained unmatched. CDR3 sequence (DNA): TGTGCCTGGAGTGTACAGGGGCTGGATACGCAGTATTTT. Translation: CAWSVQGLDTQYF. The entire variable domain, with the rest obtained from reference TRBV30 and TRBJ2-3, is as follows: SQTIHQWPATLVQPVGSPLSLECTVEGTSNPNLYWYRQAAGRGLQLLFYSVGIGQISSEVPQNLSASRPQDRQFILSSKKLLLSDSGFYLCAWSVQGLDTQYFGPGTRLTVL.

The chain has TRBV9 and TRBJ2-2; weak D call: TRBD2 (6 bases). Germline lookup yields CDR1 SGDLS and CDR2 YYNGEE. V lost 2 bases to trimming and J lost 3 bases, with 11 bases between them. The CDR3 contains 15 residues. The CDR3 loop is CASSVRRADTGELFF. The CDR3 region has the DNA TGTGCCAGCAGCGTGAGGAGGGCGGACACCGGGGAGCTGTTTTTT.